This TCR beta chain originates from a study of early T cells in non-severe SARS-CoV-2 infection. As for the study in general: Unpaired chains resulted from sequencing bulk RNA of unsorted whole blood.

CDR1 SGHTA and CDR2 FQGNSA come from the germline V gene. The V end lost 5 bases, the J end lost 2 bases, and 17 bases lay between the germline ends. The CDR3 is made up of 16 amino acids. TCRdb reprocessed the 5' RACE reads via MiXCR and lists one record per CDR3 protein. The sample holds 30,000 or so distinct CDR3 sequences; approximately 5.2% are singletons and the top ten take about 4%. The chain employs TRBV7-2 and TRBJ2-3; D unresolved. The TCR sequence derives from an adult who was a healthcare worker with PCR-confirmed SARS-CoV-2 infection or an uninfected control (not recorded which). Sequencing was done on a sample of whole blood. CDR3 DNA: TGTGCCAGCAGCCCCCGATTGTCATCCTCCACAGATACGCAGTATTTT. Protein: CASSPRLSSSTDTQYF.